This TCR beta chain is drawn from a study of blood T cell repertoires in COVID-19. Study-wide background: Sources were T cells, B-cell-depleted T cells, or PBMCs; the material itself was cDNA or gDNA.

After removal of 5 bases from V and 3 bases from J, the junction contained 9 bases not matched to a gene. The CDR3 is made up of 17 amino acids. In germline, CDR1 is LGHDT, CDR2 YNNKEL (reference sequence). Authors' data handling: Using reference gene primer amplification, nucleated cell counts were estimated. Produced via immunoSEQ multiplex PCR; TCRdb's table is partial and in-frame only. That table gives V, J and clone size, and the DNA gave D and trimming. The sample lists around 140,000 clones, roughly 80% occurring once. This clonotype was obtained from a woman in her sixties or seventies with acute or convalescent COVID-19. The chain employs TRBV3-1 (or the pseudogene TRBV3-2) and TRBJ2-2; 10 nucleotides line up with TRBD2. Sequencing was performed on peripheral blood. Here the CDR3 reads CASSKKREGPHTGELFF. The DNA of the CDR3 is TGTGCCAGCAGCAAAAAGCGGGAGGGCCCGCACACCGGGGAGCTGTTTTTT.